This TCR beta chain was documented in a study of cytomegalovirus exposure and HLA in healthy donors. Study conclusions and caveats: Researchers catalogued some 160 TCR beta chains as cytomegalovirus-associated. The majority of CMV-associated TCR beta chains were reported as apparently HLA-restricted in a later analysis. The study had only CMV serostatus as immune exposure information.

Primers included in the PCR were 60 Vbeta and 13 Jbeta primers. Assay: immunoSEQ multiplex PCR; the TCRdb copy retains only in-frame clones and omits some. The data show under 250,000 clones, 78% seen once. Turning to this clone: Its antigen is currently unknown. The same CDR3 also results from other DNA sequences found in this sample.

V was trimmed by 6 bases and J by 5 bases, leaving 10 bases between them. CDR1 and CDR2 from the germline V gene are KGHSH and LQKENI. CDR3 length equals 13 residues. Sequenced material: PBMCs. The receptor was isolated from a male donor in good health and CMV-seronegative. This chain joins TRBV18 and TRBJ1-4; unclear D gene. The CDR3 nucleotides are TGTGCCAGCTCCCCCGGACTGAATGAAAAACTGTTTTTT. Translated, it gives CASSPGLNEKLFF. The variable domain in full, with the rest retrieved from reference TRBV18 and TRBJ1-4, is NAGVMQNPRHLVRRRGQEARLRCSPMKGHSHVYWYRQLPEEGLKFMVYLQKENIIDESGMPKERFSAEFPKEGPSILRIQQVVRGDSAAYFCASSPGLNEKLFFGSGTQLSVL.